This TCR beta chain originates from a study of long-term antiretroviral therapy in people with HIV. Study outcomes and limitations: Spans of CDR3 length were tighter for HIV repertoires than for controls.

CDR3 size: 13 residues. Trimming stripped 5 bases from V and 7 bases from J, with 14 bases between. The germline CDR1 and CDR2 sequences are MNHEY and SMNVEV (reference sequence). Version v3.0 of the immunoSEQ assay ran at survey level. Some clones are missing from TCRdb's copy, which holds only in-frame ones; the method was immunoSEQ multiplex PCR. Seen here are some 25,000 clones, almost 85% observed once, and the top ten hold roughly 5%. This clone was observed a few times. What it recognizes is unknown. The chain combines TRBV27 with TRBJ1-2; possible D gene TRBD1, 5 bases. The receptor was derived from a woman in her twenties or thirties with HIV. The specimen was unsorted PBMCs, collected 1.1 years before starting antiretroviral therapy. The CDR3 DNA reads as TGTGCCAGCAGTGGGGGAAATGCGGGTGGCTACACCTTC. This sequence encodes CASSGGNAGGYTF.